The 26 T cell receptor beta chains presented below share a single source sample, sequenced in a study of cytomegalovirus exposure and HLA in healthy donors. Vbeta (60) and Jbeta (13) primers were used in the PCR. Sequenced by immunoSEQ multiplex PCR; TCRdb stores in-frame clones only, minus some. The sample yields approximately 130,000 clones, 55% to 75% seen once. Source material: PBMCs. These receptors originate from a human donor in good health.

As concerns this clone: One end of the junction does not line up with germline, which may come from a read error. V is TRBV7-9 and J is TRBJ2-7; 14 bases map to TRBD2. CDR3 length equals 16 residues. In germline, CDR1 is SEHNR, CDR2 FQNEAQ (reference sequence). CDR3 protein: CSSSRTSGGSLYEQYF. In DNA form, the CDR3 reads TGTTCCAGCAGCCGGACTAGCGGGGGGAGCTTGTACGAGCAGTACTTC.

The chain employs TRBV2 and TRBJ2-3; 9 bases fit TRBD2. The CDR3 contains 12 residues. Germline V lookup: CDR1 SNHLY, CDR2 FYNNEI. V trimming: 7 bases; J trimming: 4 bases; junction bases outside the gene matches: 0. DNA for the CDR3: TGTGCCAGCAAGCGGGAGGCAGATACGCAGTATTTT. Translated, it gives CASKREADTQYF.

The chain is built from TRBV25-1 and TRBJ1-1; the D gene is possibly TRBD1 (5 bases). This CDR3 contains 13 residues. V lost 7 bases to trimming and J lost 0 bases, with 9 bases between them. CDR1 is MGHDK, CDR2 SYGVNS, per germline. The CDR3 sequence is CASTARVNTEAFF. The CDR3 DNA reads TGTGCCAGCACCGCCAGGGTGAACACTGAAGCTTTCTTT.

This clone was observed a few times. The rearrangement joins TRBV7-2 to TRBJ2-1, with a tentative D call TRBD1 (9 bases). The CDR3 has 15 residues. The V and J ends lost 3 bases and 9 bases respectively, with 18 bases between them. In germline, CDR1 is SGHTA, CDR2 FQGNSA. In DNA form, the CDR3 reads TGTGCCAGCAGCTTGGACAGGGGCGGGGGGTTTGAGCAGTTCTTC. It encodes CASSLDRGGGFEQFF.

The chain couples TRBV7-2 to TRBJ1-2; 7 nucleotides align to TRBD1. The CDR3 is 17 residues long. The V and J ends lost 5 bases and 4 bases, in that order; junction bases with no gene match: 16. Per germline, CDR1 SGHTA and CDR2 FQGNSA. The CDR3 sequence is CASSAQMQGVLGYGYTF. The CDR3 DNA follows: TGTGCCAGCAGCGCCCAGATGCAGGGGGTCCTCGGCTATGGCTACACCTTC.

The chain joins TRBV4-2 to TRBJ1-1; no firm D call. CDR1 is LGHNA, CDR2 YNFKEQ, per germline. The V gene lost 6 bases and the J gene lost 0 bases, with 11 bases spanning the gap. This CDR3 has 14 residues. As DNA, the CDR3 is TGTGCCAGCAGTCTGGAGACTATGAACACTGAAGCTTTCTTT. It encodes CASSLETMNTEAFF.

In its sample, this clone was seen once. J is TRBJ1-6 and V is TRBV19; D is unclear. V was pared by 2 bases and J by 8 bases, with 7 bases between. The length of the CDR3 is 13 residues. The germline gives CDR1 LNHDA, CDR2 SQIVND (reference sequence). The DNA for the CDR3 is TGTGCCAGTAGTATACCCGGAGATTCACCCCTCCACTTT. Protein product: CASSIPGDSPLHF.

CDR3 bases: TGTGCCAGCAGCTTAGGTAGCGGGAGCACAGATACGCAGTATTTT. As protein: CASSLGSGSTDTQYF. The rearrangement uses TRBV11-3 and TRBJ2-3; 7 bases agree with TRBD2. V shed 1 base, J shed 0 bases, and the junction held 1 base outside the gene matches. The CDR3 length is 15 residues. Germline CDR1 SGHNT, CDR2 YENEEA.

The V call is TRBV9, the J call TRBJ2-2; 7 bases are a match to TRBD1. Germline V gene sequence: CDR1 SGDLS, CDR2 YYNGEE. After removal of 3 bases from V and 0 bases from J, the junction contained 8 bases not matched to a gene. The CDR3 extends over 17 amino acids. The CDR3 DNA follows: TGTGCCAGCAGCGCAGACCCCCAGGGGGCGAACACCGGGGAGCTGTTTTTT. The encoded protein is CASSADPQGANTGELFF.

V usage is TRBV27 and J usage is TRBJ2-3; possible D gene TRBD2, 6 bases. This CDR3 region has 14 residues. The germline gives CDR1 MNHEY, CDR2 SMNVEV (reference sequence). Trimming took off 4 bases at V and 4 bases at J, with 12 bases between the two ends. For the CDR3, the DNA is TGTGCCAGCAGTTCGCCGGGACTCGCAGATACGCAGTATTTT. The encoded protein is CASSSPGLADTQYF.

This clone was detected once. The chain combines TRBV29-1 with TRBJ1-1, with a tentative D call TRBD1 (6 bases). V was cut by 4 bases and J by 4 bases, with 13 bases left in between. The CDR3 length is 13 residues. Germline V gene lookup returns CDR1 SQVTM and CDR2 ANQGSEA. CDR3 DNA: TGCAGCGTTGGGCAGGGGAGGGTCACTGAAGCTTTCTTT. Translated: CSVGQGRVTEAFF.

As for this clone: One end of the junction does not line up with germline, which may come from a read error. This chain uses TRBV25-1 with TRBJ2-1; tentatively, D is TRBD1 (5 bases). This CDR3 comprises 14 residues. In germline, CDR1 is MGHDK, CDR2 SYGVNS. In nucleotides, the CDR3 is TGTGCCAGCAGTCTAGGGGTCACCTACAATGAGCGGTTCTTC. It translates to CASSLGVTYNERFF.

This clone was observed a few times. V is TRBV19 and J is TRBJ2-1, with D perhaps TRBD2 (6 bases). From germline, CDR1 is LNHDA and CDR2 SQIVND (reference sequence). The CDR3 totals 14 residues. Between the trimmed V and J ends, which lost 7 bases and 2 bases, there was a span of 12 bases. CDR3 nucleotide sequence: TGTGCCAGTAATCGGGGGAAAACCTACAATGAGCAGTTCTTC. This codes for CASNRGKTYNEQFF.

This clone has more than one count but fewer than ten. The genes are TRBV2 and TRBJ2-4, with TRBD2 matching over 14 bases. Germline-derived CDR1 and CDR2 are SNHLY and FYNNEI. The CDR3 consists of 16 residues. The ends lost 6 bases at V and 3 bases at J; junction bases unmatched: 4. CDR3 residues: CASRPGLAGVKNIQYF. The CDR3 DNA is TGTGCCAGCAGGCCGGGACTAGCGGGAGTCAAAAACATTCAGTACTTC.

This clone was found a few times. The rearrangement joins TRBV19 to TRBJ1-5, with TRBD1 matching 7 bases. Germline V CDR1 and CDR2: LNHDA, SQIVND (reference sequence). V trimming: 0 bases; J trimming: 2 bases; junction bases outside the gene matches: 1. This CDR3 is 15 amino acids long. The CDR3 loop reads CASSIDGTGNQPQHF. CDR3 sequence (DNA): TGTGCCAGTAGTATAGATGGGACAGGCAATCAGCCCCAGCATTTT.

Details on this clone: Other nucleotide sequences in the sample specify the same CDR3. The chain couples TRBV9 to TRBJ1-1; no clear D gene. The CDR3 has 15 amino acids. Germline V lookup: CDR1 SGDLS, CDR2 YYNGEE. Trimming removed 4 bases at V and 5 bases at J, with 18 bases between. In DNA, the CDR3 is TGTGCCAGCAGCCAAGCGGGCACCCAACTGACTGAAGCTTTCTTT. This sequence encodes CASSQAGTQLTEAFF.

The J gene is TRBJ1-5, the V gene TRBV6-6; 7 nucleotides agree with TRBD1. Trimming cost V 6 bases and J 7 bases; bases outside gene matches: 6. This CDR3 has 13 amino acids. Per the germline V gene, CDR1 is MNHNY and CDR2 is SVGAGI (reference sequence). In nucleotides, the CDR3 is TGTGCCAGCAGCAACAGGGGTGGACAGCCCCAGCATTTT. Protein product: CASSNRGGQPQHF.

The CDR3 region is CASSLAGRVVGNTIYF. The CDR3 nucleotides read TGCGCCAGCAGCTTGGCTGGCAGGGTGGTTGGAAACACCATATATTTT. V and J are TRBV5-1 and TRBJ1-3, with a tentative D call TRBD1 (5 bases). Germline V gene data show CDR1 as SGHRS and CDR2 as YFSETQ. CDR3 length: 16 residues. V was shortened by 0 bases and J by 3 bases, with 13 bases between the two germline ends.

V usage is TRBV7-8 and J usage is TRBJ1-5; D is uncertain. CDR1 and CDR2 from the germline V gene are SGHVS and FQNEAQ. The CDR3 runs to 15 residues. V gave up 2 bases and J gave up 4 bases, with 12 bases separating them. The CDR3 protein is CASSLLGSGNQPQHF. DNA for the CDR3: TGTGCCAGCAGCTTATTAGGGAGTGGTAATCAGCCCCAGCATTTT.

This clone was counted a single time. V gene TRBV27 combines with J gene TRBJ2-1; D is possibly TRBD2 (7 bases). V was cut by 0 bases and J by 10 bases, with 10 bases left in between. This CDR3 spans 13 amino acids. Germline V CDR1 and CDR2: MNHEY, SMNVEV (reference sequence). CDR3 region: CASSLSGGREQFF. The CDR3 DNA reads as TGTGCCAGCAGTTTATCGGGGGGGCGGGAGCAGTTCTTC.

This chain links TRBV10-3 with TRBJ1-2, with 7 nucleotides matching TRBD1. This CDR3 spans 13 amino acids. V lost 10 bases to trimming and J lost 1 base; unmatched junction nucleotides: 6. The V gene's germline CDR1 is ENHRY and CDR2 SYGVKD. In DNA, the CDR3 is TGTGCCACCAGGGGGGACAATAACTATGGCTACACCTTC. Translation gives CATRGDNNYGYTF.

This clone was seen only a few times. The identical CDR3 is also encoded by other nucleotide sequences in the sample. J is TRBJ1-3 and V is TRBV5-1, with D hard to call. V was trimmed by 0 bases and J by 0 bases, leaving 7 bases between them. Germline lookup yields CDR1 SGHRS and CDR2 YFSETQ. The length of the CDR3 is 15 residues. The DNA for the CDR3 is TGCGCCAGCAGCTTGGCCGGGAGCTCTGGAAACACCATATATTTT. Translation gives CASSLAGSSGNTIYF. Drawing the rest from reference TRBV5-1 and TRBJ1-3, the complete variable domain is KAGVTQTPRYLIKTRGQQVTLSCSPISGHRSVSWYQQTPGQGLQFLFEYFSETQRNKGNFPGRFSGRQFSNSRSEMNVSTLELGDSALYLCASSLAGSSGNTIYFGEGSWLTVV.

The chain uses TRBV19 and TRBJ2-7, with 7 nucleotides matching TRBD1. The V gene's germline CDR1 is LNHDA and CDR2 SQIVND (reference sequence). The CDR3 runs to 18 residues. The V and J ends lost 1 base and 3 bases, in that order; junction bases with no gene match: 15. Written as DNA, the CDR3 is TGTGCCAGTAGTATAGGGGGCCACAGGGGCGCCCAAATCTACGAGCAGTACTTC. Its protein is CASSIGGHRGAQIYEQYF.

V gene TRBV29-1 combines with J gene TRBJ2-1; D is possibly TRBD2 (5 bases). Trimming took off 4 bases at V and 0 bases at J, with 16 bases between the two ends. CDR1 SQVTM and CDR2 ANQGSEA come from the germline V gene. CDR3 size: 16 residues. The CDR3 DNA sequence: TGCAGCGTTGTGGGCAGTGGCGGAGGCTCCTACAATGAGCAGTTCTTC. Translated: CSVVGSGGGSYNEQFF.

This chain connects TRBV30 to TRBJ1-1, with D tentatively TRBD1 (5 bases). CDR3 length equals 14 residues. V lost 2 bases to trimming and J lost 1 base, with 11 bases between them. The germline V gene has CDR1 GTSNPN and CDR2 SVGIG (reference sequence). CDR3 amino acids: CAWSSGTANTEAFF. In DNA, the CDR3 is TGTGCCTGGAGTTCCGGGACTGCGAACACTGAAGCTTTCTTT. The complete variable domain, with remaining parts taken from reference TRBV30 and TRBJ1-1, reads SQTIHQWPATLVQPVGSPLSLECTVEGTSNPNLYWYRQAAGRGLQLLFYSVGIGQISSEVPQNLSASRPQDRQFILSSKKLLLSDSGFYLCAWSSGTANTEAFFGQGTRLTVV.

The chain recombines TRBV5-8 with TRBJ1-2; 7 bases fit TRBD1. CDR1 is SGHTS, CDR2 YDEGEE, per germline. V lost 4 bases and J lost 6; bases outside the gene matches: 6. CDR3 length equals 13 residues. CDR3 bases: TGTGCCAGCAGCGGGGACAGAGCAGATGGCTACACCTTC. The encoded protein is CASSGDRADGYTF.